The table lists the clone carrying this TCR beta chain with a count of one. This CDR3 is also generated by other DNA sequences in the sample. The record originates from a study of OX40 agonist ivuxolimab in advanced cancers. This table comes from immunoSEQ multiplex PCR, and its TCRdb copy is limited to in-frame clones, with some not included. The sample lists roughly 71,000 clones; over 60% were seen once. The CDR3 is 13 residues long. V lost 0 bases to trimming and J lost 4 bases, with 7 bases between them. The germline V gene has CDR1 SGHRS and CDR2 YFSETQ. Sequenced material: CD4+ or CD8+ T cells sorted from blood, taken in a trial of the OX40 agonist ivuxolimab. V usage is TRBV5-1 and J usage is TRBJ2-5; D is unresolved. This receptor was obtained from an adult with an advanced solid tumor such as melanoma, head and neck, liver or kidney cancer. The CDR3 protein is CASSLEGSETQYF. The CDR3 DNA is TGCGCCAGCAGCTTGGAGGGCTCAGAGACCCAGTACTTC.